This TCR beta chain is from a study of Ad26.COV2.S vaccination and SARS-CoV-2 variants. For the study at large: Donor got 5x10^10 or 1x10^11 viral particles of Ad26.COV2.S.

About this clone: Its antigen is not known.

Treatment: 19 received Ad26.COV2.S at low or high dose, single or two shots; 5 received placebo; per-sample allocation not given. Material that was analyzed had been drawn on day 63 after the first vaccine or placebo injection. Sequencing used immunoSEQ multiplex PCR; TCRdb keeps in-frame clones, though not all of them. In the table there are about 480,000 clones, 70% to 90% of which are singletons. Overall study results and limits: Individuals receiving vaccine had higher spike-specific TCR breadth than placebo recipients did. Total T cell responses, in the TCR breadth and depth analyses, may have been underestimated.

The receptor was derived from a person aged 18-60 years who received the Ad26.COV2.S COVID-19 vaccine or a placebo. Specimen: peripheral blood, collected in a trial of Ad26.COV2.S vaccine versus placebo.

The CDR3 DNA is TGTGCCAGCTCACCGGGACAGGGGGTGTATGGCTACACCTTC. As protein: CASSPGQGVYGYTF. The chain has TRBV18 and TRBJ1-2, with 11 nucleotides matching TRBD1. Trimming at V came to 3 bases and at J to 5 bases, leaving 2 bases not matched to a gene. The CDR3 sequence is 14 residues long. The germline CDR1 and CDR2 sequences are KGHSH and LQKENI. Combining the CDR3 with reference TRBV18 and TRBJ1-2 gives the whole variable domain NAGVMQNPRHLVRRRGQEARLRCSPMKGHSHVYWYRQLPEEGLKFMVYLQKENIIDESGMPKERFSAEFPKEGPSILRIQQVVRGDSAAYFCASSPGQGVYGYTFGSGTRLTVV.